This TCR beta chain was obtained from a study of cytomegalovirus exposure and HLA in healthy donors (dated by TCRdb to about 2017). Describing the broader study: An earlier analysis of 587 of the donors reported 276 Gb of sequence data and around 100 million unique TCR beta sequences obtained from around 190 million T cells. Because of strong linkage in the cohort, 5 or 6 DR-DQ haplotypes were treated as single units for association and clustering. Using immunosequencing, the study profiled T cell repertoires from about 650 subjects and related those repertoires to cytomegalovirus serostatus. A later analysis re-analyzed previously published TCR beta repertoires from hundreds of donors and added high-resolution HLA genotyping to study TCR occurrence patterns. Typing coverage varied by locus: roughly 620-640 donors for A, B, C, DRB1 and DQB1; 500 to 550 for DQA1; more than 600 for DPA1; roughly 470 for DPB1. Donor age, sex, ethnicity and CMV serostatus were collected together with the repertoire data. Approximately 310 gigabases of sequencing data and approximately 91 million unique TCR sequences made up an early release that covered approximately 700 HLA-typed donors. To decide whether each TCR beta V gene segment behaved as functional or pseudogenic, an earlier analysis of some 580 of the donors relied on high-throughput TCR beta sequencing. Both class I and class II loci were covered by HLA typing, at four-digit resolution. The later analysis used no new phenotypic data to find candidate immune exposures, relying instead on TCR beta sequences and their occurrence across donors. Across 398 genotyped donors of the cohort, an average of about 240,000 unique TCR beta nucleotide sequences per donor were sequenced, and 15% to 20% of those sequences were non-productive. In a later genetic analysis, genome-wide SNP genotypes for about three fifths of the roughly 670 donors were used, and that subset was treated as a discovery cohort. All discovery cohort repertoires had been generated using a single sequencing platform. The aim of the study was to test whether cataloging public T cell receptors could identify signatures of past pathogen exposure. The study combined high-throughput TCR immunosequencing, statistical association of individual TCRs with disease status, and machine learning to predict cytomegalovirus infection status. The genetic ancestry cluster associated with self-reported Caucasian donors included about 81% of the roughly 400 genotyped donors. Besides the first cohort of some 670 subjects, a separate validation cohort made up of 120 different subjects was used.

This clone was detected a few times. Its antigen is still unknown. Per-nucleotide qualities are absent, and no much larger clonotype sits a single base away. In total, approximately 690 healthy bone marrow donors made up the cohort. All cohort members were sampled while nominally healthy, although unrecorded immune exposures were likely present. The donor tested CMV seropositive and was one of the 289 seropositive cohort members. A peripheral blood sample was provided by each donor, and peripheral blood mononuclear cells were used for TCR beta sequencing. Genomic DNA extraction from the blood cell samples was performed with the Qiagen DNeasy Blood Extraction Kit. Overall study outcomes, separate from this receptor: According to the authors, the approach could potentially be generalized to other disease states and immunological phenotypes. Several of the top co-occurrence clusters appeared to be linked to parvovirus B19, influenza, CMV and Epstein-Barr virus, according to a later analysis. According to a later analysis, TCR association rates differed among HLA loci, with DRB1 alleles showing the most associated TCRs and HLA-C alleles showing the fewest. The classifier was reported to diagnose cytomegalovirus status with high specificity and sensitivity in both the original and validation cohorts. The study gave a list of 150 to 200 TCR beta chains associated with cytomegalovirus. The earlier analysis of approximately 560 of the donors excluded over 15 rarely observed V segments, including chromosome 9 orphons, because counts were too low. Correlated functional status among segregating V segments might be attributable to linkage disequilibrium, but an unknown experimental factor could not be ruled out. A group of highly shared sequence variants was considered likely to be a technical artifact of the sequencing pipeline. Broadly in line with IMGT annotations, most TCR beta V segments showed up in productive rearrangements about 87% or about 30% of the time in an earlier analysis of roughly 590 of the donors. According to a later analysis, most CMV-associated TCR beta chains appeared to be HLA-restricted, and the HLA associations seemed to be driven largely by CMV exposure. A later analysis found that HLA-associated TCR beta chains were more clonally expanded and had lower generation probabilities than equally common non-associated chains. Specific HLA alleles were associated with about 17,000 TCR beta sequences at a false discovery rate of 0.05 in a later analysis. According to a later genetic analysis, donors in an Asian-associated ancestry cluster had fewer N-insertions in productive TCRs than the approximately 630-donor mean. Because HLA typing was missing for some donors at each locus, association tests included only the typed subset. Roughly uniform sequencing depth across donors was assumed in presence/absence analyses, although this assumption may not hold. Most TCR sequences were observed very rarely across donors, whereas some public TCRs were present in many individuals. In vitro tests confirmed that a few of the cytomegalovirus-associated TCR beta chains recognize cytomegalovirus antigens. The cohort was sequenced for TCR beta chains only, and without alpha or paired-chain data the features that could be detected were limited. A later genetic analysis associated a missense DCLRE1C variant with V-gene and J-gene trimming of TCR beta chains, and an independent cohort replicated the association. When HLA alleles, especially DR and DQ, strongly co-occurred, attributing TCR associations to individual alleles was difficult. The only immune exposure information available for the cohort was CMV serostatus. A further reported finding was that TCR beta sequences accurately predicted the HLA-A and HLA-B alleles for most subjects in the first cohort.

Library preparation was by the immunoSEQ multiplex PCR assay. A mixture of 60 forward primers for TCR Vbeta segments and 13 reverse primers for TCR Jbeta segments was used in the multiplex PCR. A multiplex PCR assay on genomic DNA amplified the CDR3 region of rearranged TCR beta genes. Amplified TCR beta libraries were sequenced as 87-base-pair reads on the Illumina HiSeq System. The study's processing was this. In a later analysis, approximately 74 million unique TCR beta chains were counted across the 666 repertoires, and approximately 9.9 million of these chains were shared by at least two donors. A nearest-neighbor algorithm error-corrected the raw reads and collapsed the reads into unique sequences, merging closely related sequences to remove PCR and sequencing errors. Alignment of CDR3 sequences to IMGT reference sequences was used to assign V, D and J gene segments. For a sequence to be retained, a match of at least six nucleotides was required to both a V gene segment and a J gene segment. A rearrangement counted as productive if the CDR3 had no stop codons and remained in frame with V and J, and every other rearrangement counted as non-productive. Following IMGT convention, CDR3 was defined as the stretch from the second conserved V-encoded cysteine to the conserved J-encoded phenylalanine. Sequences without an unambiguous match to a single V gene segment were excluded from the earlier analysis of over 500 of the donors. In an earlier analysis of 587 of the donors, a V segment was called functional when productive rearrangements were above 56.7%, and segregating when the standard deviation between donors exceeded 5%. A statistical classification framework was built for diagnosing cytomegalovirus status from the catalog of TCR beta chain sequences. A later analysis assigned V and J genes by comparing TCR nucleotide sequences with IMGT/GENE-DB human TR gene sequences. In a later analysis, CDR3 sequences and most-parsimonious VDJ recombination scenarios were assigned using the TCRdist pipeline. In a later analysis, every TCR beta chain was defined by the combination of its CDR3 amino acid sequence and its V-gene family, and reads without a unique V-gene family were dropped. In a later analysis, 450 to 600 highly shared, low-generation-probability nucleotide sequences were removed to address suspected cross-contamination and a sequencing artifact. In a later analysis, a clonal expansion index for each public chain was calculated from normalized within-repertoire ranks of inferred template counts. Generation probabilities in a later analysis came from a VDJ recombination model fitted to out-of-frame rearrangements, and those results were checked against IGoR. In a later analysis, TCR-TCR, TCR-HLA and TCR-CMV co-occurrence was scored with hypergeometric tests, and a repertoire-size bias correction was applied to TCR pairs. A later analysis estimated false discovery rates by permuting HLA or CMV assignments 20 times. In a later analysis, co-occurring TCRs were grouped with DBSCAN, and TCRdist sequence similarity was added when clustering was performed within HLA-allele-positive subsets. Repertoires with fewer than 30,000 or more than 120,000 public chains, plus five repertoires with anomalous nucleotide sharing, were excluded from co-occurrence clustering. Not all clones reach the TCRdb copy of this immuneACCESS table, which keeps in-frame sequences only. Checked studies attribute under half of the gap to unresolved V genes and leave the rest unexplained. The V and J calls and clone size are taken from that table; D and trimming were inferred from the DNA. The sample has under 150,000 clones on record, approximately 9% of them singletons. The top ten clonotypes cover roughly 6.4% of the sample.

The TCR comes from a woman in her 40s in good health and CMV-seropositive. Sequences were obtained from PBMCs.

The CDR3 is CASSDPGGVGPQHF. The nucleotide sequence reads as follows: TGTGCCAGCAGTGATCCAGGGGGAGTCGGGCCCCAGCATTTT. The V and J segments used are TRBV25-1 and TRBJ1-5, with 7 bases matching TRBD1. The CDR3 covers 14 residues, taking in both the cysteine and the phenylalanine. The read is trimmed to its CDR3 DNA, 42 bases read in frame from base 1. CDR1 and CDR2 are drawn from the germline V gene: MGHDK, SYGVNS. Trimming takes 3 bases off V and 9 bases off J; junction bases not matched to a gene: 8.